The 21 T cell receptor beta chains given below trace back to one sample, sequenced in a study of T cell repertoires in cytomegalovirus infection. TCRdb recomputed calls from the reads with MiXCR, one row per CDR3 protein. Of around 320,000 distinct CDR3 sequences in the sample, 9% to 9.5% are singletons; the top ten hold around 4.1%. The sequenced sample consisted of PBMCs. The receptors shown here come from a human donor in good health (CMV status not recorded). Some clones in this sample may be carry-over from other donors' samples.

This clonotype was seen ten or more times. V usage is TRBV7-2 and J usage is TRBJ2-7; 10 nucleotides align to TRBD2. V shed 5 bases and J 2 bases; nucleotides not matched to a gene: 6. The germline gives CDR1 SGHTA, CDR2 FQGNSA. This CDR3 has 15 residues. The CDR3 DNA follows: TGTGCCAGCAGCAGCGTAGCGGGGGGCACCTACGAGCAGTACTTC. This gives the protein CASSSVAGGTYEQYF.

The chain uses TRBV5-1 and TRBJ2-3; TRBD2 matches at 8 bases. Germline assignment: CDR1 SGHRS and CDR2 YFSETQ. The CDR3 has 13 residues. Trimming at V came to 5 bases and at J to 15 bases, leaving 14 bases not matched to a gene. The CDR3 DNA reads as TGCGCCAGCAGGGACGCGGTGACTAGCGCGTTCTATTTT. Translating gives CASRDAVTSAFYF.

CDR3 sequence: CASSPRGGAETQYF. CDR3 DNA: TGTGCCAGCAGCCCTAGGGGGGGCGCGGAGACCCAGTACTTC. The chain joins TRBV7-9 to TRBJ2-5, with a tentative D call TRBD2 (7 bases). This CDR3 comprises 14 residues. Looked up from germline, CDR1 is SEHNR and CDR2 is FQNEAQ (reference sequence). V lost 5 bases, J lost 5 bases, and 15 bases lay in between. The whole variable domain, filled in from reference TRBV7-9 and TRBJ2-5, reads DTGVSQNPRHKITKRGQNVTFRCDPISEHNRLYWYRQTLGQGPEFLTYFQNEAQLEKSRLLSDRFSAERPKGSFSTLEIQRTEQGDSAMYLCASSPRGGAETQYFGPGTRLLVL.

In this sample, this clonotype turned up many times. The chain combines TRBV20-1 with TRBJ2-7; D is undetermined. There are 14 residues in the CDR3. Germline CDR1 is DFQATT and CDR2 is SNEGSKA (reference sequence). V was pared by 0 bases and J by 0 bases, with 9 bases between. CDR3 protein: CSARELAGSYEQYF. The CDR3 DNA reads as TGCAGTGCTAGAGAGTTAGCTGGCTCCTACGAGCAGTACTTC.

V gene TRBV4-1 combines with J gene TRBJ2-7; 10 bases match TRBD2. Germline V CDR1 and CDR2: MGHRA, YSYEKL. The CDR3 extends over 19 amino acids. The V gene end was trimmed by 0 bases and the J gene end by 0 bases; junction bases not matched to a gene: 11. Here the CDR3 reads CASSQDLLAGVGTSYEQYF. CDR3 bases: TGCGCCAGCAGCCAAGATCTCCTAGCGGGAGTGGGAACCTCCTACGAGCAGTACTTC.

The chain carries TRBV6-8 and TRBJ2-1, with TRBD1 matching 9 bases. Germline V gives CDR1 MNHGY, CDR2 SAAAGT. The CDR3 runs to 16 residues. J gave up 8 bases and V 6 bases, and 14 bases lay outside the gene matches. The CDR3 DNA is TGTGCCAGCAGAGATACAACAGGGGGCAATTTCCATGAGCAGTTCTTC. Protein product: CASRDTTGGNFHEQFF.

This clonotype has more than one count but fewer than ten. This rearrangement joins TRBV7-9 to TRBJ2-1; no clear D gene. Per the germline V gene, CDR1 is SEHNR and CDR2 is FQNEAQ (reference sequence). V was shortened by 5 bases and J by 5 bases, with 16 bases between the two germline ends. CDR3 size: 15 residues. The CDR3 DNA is TGTGCCAGCAGCGGCGACCTATCACCCCACAATGAGCAGTTCTTC. It translates to CASSGDLSPHNEQFF.

The table lists this clonotype with a few counts. The chain recombines TRBV20-1 with TRBJ2-5, with D maybe TRBD2 (6 bases). CDR3 length: 14 amino acids. Germline V gene lookup returns CDR1 DFQATT and CDR2 SNEGSKA (reference sequence). V lost 6 bases and J lost 2, with 16 bases in between. The CDR3 loop is CSAPVIAVQETQYF. Here the CDR3 DNA reads TGCAGTGCCCCCGTGATAGCGGTACAAGAGACCCAGTACTTC.

This clonotype showed up just a few times. The rearrangement joins TRBV4-3 to TRBJ2-1, with D perhaps being TRBD1 or TRBD2 (6 bases each). Germline lookup yields CDR1 LGHNA and CDR2 YSLEER. The CDR3 contains 16 residues. V lost 1 base and J lost 8, with 18 bases in between. Here the CDR3 DNA reads TGCGCCAGCAGCCAAGGGTCATGGGGGGCTAACGATGAGCAGTTCTTC. This encodes CASSQGSWGANDEQFF.

This clonotype was recorded a few times. This chain joins TRBV12-3 or TRBV12-4 and TRBJ1-1, with D possibly matching TRBD1 (6 bases). The CDR3 covers 15 residues. Between the trimmed V and J ends, which lost 2 bases and 0 bases, there was a span of 10 bases. The CDR3 spells CASSLQAGVNTEAFF. The CDR3 DNA reads as TGTGCCAGCAGTTTACAGGCAGGGGTGAACACTGAAGCTTTCTTT.

This clonotype has at least ten counts. The CDR3 is CASSFNGGHQPQHF. CDR3 DNA: TGTGCCAGCAGCTTTAACGGGGGGCATCAGCCCCAGCATTTT. The V gene is TRBV7-2, the J gene TRBJ1-5; tentatively, D is TRBD1 (6 bases). Germline V gene data show CDR1 as SGHTA and CDR2 as FQGNSA. The V gene lost 3 bases and the J gene lost 5 bases, with 11 bases spanning the gap. CDR3 length: 14 amino acids.

A few counts support this clonotype. The chain is built from TRBV3-1 and TRBJ2-2; the match to TRBD2 covers 10 bases. The CDR3 is 19 amino acids. Trimming removed 0 bases from V and 3 bases from J; junction bases left unmatched: 10. Per germline, CDR1 LGHDT and CDR2 YNNKEL (reference sequence). In DNA, the CDR3 is TGTGCCAGCAGCCAAGAAGGGCTAGCGGGAGCCGGCCACACCGGGGAGCTGTTTTTT. Translated: CASSQEGLAGAGHTGELFF. The whole variable domain, remainder taken from reference TRBV3-1 and TRBJ2-2, is DTAVSQTPKYLVTQMGNDKSIKCEQNLGHDTMYWYKQDSKKFLKIMFSYNNKELIINETVPNRFSPKSPDKAHLNLHINSLELGDSAVYFCASSQEGLAGAGHTGELFFGEGSRLTVL.

In its sample, this clonotype was seen many times. The genes are TRBV7-6 and TRBJ2-1; the match to TRBD2 covers 12 bases. V dropped 5 bases and J dropped 7; count of bases not matched to a gene: 9. The CDR3 consists of 16 residues. Germline V gene data show CDR1 as SGHVS and CDR2 as FNYEAQ. The CDR3 reads CASSATGTSGFNEQFF. CDR3 nucleotides: TGTGCCAGCAGCGCGACCGGGACTAGCGGGTTTAATGAGCAGTTCTTC.

Worth noting for this clonotype: This may be a read error: a much more frequent sequence differs by one nucleotide. The rearrangement links TRBV11-2 to TRBJ2-1; the match to TRBD2 covers 7 bases. This CDR3 comprises 16 residues. The V gene's germline CDR1 is SGHAT and CDR2 FQNNGV. The chain's CDR3 is CASSVRWLAVYSEQFF. DNA of the CDR3: TGTGCCAGCAGCGTTAGGTGGCTAGCGGTCTACAGTGAGCAGTTCTTC.

This clonotype was observed many times. The CDR3 DNA follows: TGTGCCAGCAGCCAACGACAGACATCAGATACGCAGTATTTT. Protein product: CASSQRQTSDTQYF. V usage is TRBV11-1 and J usage is TRBJ2-3; D possibly corresponds to TRBD1 (5 bases). Germline CDR1 reads SGHAT; CDR2 reads FQDESV (reference sequence). The CDR3 extends over 14 amino acids. Deletions cut 5 bases from V and 4 bases from J, with 13 bases between.

This clonotype showed up just a few times. One end of the junction fails to match germline, which may point to a read error. The genes are TRBV4-1 and TRBJ2-7, with 7 positions matching TRBD1. The germline V gene encodes CDR1 MGHRA and CDR2 YSYEKL. The CDR3 covers 16 residues. This CDR3 reads CASSQDGQVLTYEQYF. CDR3 DNA sequence: TGTGCCAGCAGCCAAGATGGACAGGTGCTGACCTACGAGCAGTACTTC.

The DNA of the CDR3 is TGTGCCAGCAGTTGGCGTCGACTAGCGGGGGGCCGGGGAGAGCAGTTCTTC. Its translation is CASSWRRLAGGRGEQFF. This sequence joins TRBV6-2 or TRBV6-3 and TRBJ2-1; 13 bases match TRBD2. Germline V CDR1 and CDR2: MNHEY, SVGEGT. The junction had 13 bases not matched to a gene; V was cut back by 4 bases and J by 10 bases. The CDR3 runs to 17 residues.

This clonotype has ten or more counts. The rearrangement joins TRBV4-2 to TRBJ2-5; TRBD1 or TRBD2 may be the D gene (5 bases each). V was clipped by 4 bases and J by 1 base, with 13 bases between them. Per germline, CDR1 LGHNA and CDR2 YNFKEQ. This CDR3 region has 15 residues. The CDR3 nucleotides read TGTGCCAGCAGCCTAGGGGAGTCCCCCCAAGAGACCCAGTACTTC. Translated, it gives CASSLGESPQETQYF.

This clonotype was seen ten or more times. The J gene is TRBJ2-3, the V gene TRBV19; D gene unclear. There are 16 residues in the CDR3. V was clipped by 6 bases and J by 4 bases, with 20 bases between them. Per germline, CDR1 LNHDA and CDR2 SQIVND (reference sequence). As DNA, the CDR3 is TGTGCCAGTAGCCTCGGTGGAATGCTGAGCCCAGATACGCAGTATTTT. The encoded protein is CASSLGGMLSPDTQYF.

The table lists this clonotype with a few counts. The chain employs TRBV11-2 and TRBJ2-7, with D perhaps given as TRBD1 or TRBD2 (6 bases each). Germline V gene sequence: CDR1 SGHAT, CDR2 FQNNGV. The CDR3 length is 13 residues. Trimming cost V 6 bases and J 6 bases, with 15 bases left between them. The CDR3 reads CASSRGQQGEQYF. The CDR3 bases are TGTGCCAGCAGTCGGGGGCAACAGGGCGAGCAGTACTTC.

The chain has TRBV3-1 and TRBJ1-2; 8 bases fit TRBD1. The germline V gene has CDR1 LGHDT and CDR2 YNNKEL (reference sequence). V was pared by 8 bases and J by 8 bases, with 7 bases of the junction left unmatched. The CDR3 has 12 residues. In DNA form, the CDR3 reads TGTGCCAGCGGACGACAGGGGAAAGGCTACACCTTC. Translating gives CASGRQGKGYTF.